The 21 T cell receptor beta chains below all came from one sample that was sequenced in a study of technical replicates of blood from a few donors. Sequenced by immunoSEQ multiplex PCR; TCRdb stores in-frame clones only, minus some. The data contain 90,000 or so clones, roughly 94% of them singletons. Sequencing input: T cells isolated from PBMCs. These TCRs come from a human donor in good health.

This clone was seen once. V and J are TRBV30 and TRBJ1-1; D ambiguous. CDR3 length: 13 amino acids. V lost 6 bases and J lost 4, with 15 bases in between. CDR1 is GTSNPN, CDR2 SVGIG, per germline (reference sequence). CDR3 bases: TGTGCCTGTGAGCCCGGGGAAGGCACTGAAGCTTTCTTT. Its translation: CACEPGEGTEAFF.

V is TRBV29-1 and J is TRBJ2-3; unclear D gene. V was cut by 3 bases and J by 7 bases, with 8 bases left in between. Germline V CDR1 and CDR2: SQVTM, ANQGSEA. CDR3 size: 11 residues. The chain's CDR3 is CSVDGVNTQYF. Written as DNA, the CDR3 is TGCAGCGTTGACGGTGTGAATACGCAGTATTTT.

The rearrangement links TRBV5-1 to TRBJ2-1; TRBD1 aligns across 7 bases. The CDR3 contains 15 residues. After removal of 3 bases from V and 7 bases from J, the junction contained 10 bases not matched to a gene. Germline V gene data show CDR1 as SGHRS and CDR2 as YFSETQ. The CDR3: CASSSLGGNGNEQFF. CDR3 bases: TGCGCCAGCAGCTCCCTAGGGGGCAATGGTAATGAGCAGTTCTTC.

The V call is TRBV27, the J call TRBJ1-1; possibly TRBD1 for D (6 bases). In germline, CDR1 is MNHEY, CDR2 SMNVEV (reference sequence). V gave up 2 bases and J gave up 1 base, with 11 bases separating them. The CDR3 is made up of 15 amino acids. CDR3 amino acids: CASSLRWGQNTEAFF. The CDR3 DNA follows: TGTGCCAGCAGTTTAAGGTGGGGACAGAACACTGAAGCTTTCTTT.

The chain employs TRBV27 and TRBJ1-2, with 8 bases lining up with TRBD1. There are 15 residues in the CDR3. CDR1 and CDR2 from the germline V gene are MNHEY and SMNVEV (reference sequence). V dropped 6 bases and J dropped 14; count of bases not matched to a gene: 20. CDR3 DNA: TGTGCCAGCAGAATTCTGGGACAGGAAGGGGGGGCTTGGACCTTC. Translating it yields CASRILGQEGGAWTF.

This chain connects TRBV5-4 to TRBJ1-2, with D unclear. The CDR3 covers 15 residues. The ends were cut back, 0 bases at V and 4 bases at J, with 13 bases in the middle. The germline V gene encodes CDR1 SGHNT and CDR2 YYREEE (reference sequence). The CDR3 DNA is TGTGCCAGCAGCTTGGGAACTGGTACGAGCTATGGCTACACCTTC. Its protein product is CASSLGTGTSYGYTF.

The rearrangement joins TRBV5-6 to TRBJ2-1, with 9 bases matching TRBD1. Trimming cost V 0 bases and J 7 bases; bases outside gene matches: 8. Germline CDR1 reads SGHDT; CDR2 reads YYEEEE. The CDR3 is made up of 16 amino acids. CDR3 amino acids: CASSLVIGTGRNEQFF. CDR3 bases: TGTGCCAGCAGCTTGGTAATCGGGACAGGGAGGAATGAGCAGTTCTTC.

V gene TRBV7-3 combines with J gene TRBJ2-1; 7 bases match TRBD2. The CDR3 is 16 residues long. The ends lost 5 bases at V and 3 bases at J; junction bases unmatched: 10. Looked up from germline, CDR1 is SGHTA and CDR2 is FQGTGA. CDR3 coding DNA: TGTGCCAGCAGCCCCAGCGGGAATGAGGGCTACAATGAGCAGTTCTTC. Protein: CASSPSGNEGYNEQFF.

The chain is built from TRBV19 and TRBJ2-1, with D possibly TRBD2 on 6 matching bases. V was clipped by 2 bases and J by 5 bases, with 13 bases between them. Germline-derived CDR1 and CDR2 are LNHDA and SQIVND (reference sequence). The CDR3 loop spans 15 amino acids. DNA of the CDR3: TGTGCCAGTAGTATAAGCGGGCTCGGAAACAATGAGCAGTTCTTC. Amino acid sequence: CASSISGLGNNEQFF.

This chain links TRBV13 with TRBJ2-3; perhaps TRBD1 as D (5 bases). The CDR3 consists of 16 residues. Trimming removed 5 bases from V and 2 bases from J, with 17 bases in between. CDR1 is PRHDT and CDR2 is FYEKMQ in the germline V gene (reference sequence). CDR3 in DNA: TGTGCCAGCAGCCCGTACAGGCGCCCCGTCACAGATACGCAGTATTTT. It is translated as CASSPYRRPVTDTQYF.

The chain is built from TRBV2 and TRBJ1-4; 8 bases are a match to TRBD1. The CDR3 consists of 13 residues. CDR1 and CDR2 from the germline V gene are SNHLY and FYNNEI. The junction had 2 bases not matched to a gene; V was cut back by 4 bases and J by 7 bases. CDR3 nucleotides: TGTGCCAGCAGTGGCGACAGGGGTGAAAAACTGTTTTTT. Translated: CASSGDRGEKLFF.

For the CDR3, the DNA is TGTGCCAGCAGTTCCCAGCGGGAGATAACAGATACGCAGTATTTT. Amino acid sequence: CASSSQREITDTQYF. This chain joins TRBV6-5 and TRBJ2-3; TRBD2 agrees at 8 bases. Germline CDR1 and CDR2: MNHEY and SVGAGI. Unmatched junction bases numbered 6, after V lost 4 bases and J lost 3 bases. The CDR3 totals 15 residues.

J is TRBJ2-7 and V is TRBV6-5, with D perhaps matching TRBD1 (6 bases). The germline CDR1 and CDR2 sequences are MNHEY and SVGAGI. The CDR3 has 13 amino acids. The germline V and J ends were trimmed by 7 bases and 3 bases, with 13 bases remaining between them. CDR3 sequence reads: CASKQGLNYEQYF. The CDR3 nucleotides are TGTGCCAGCAAACAGGGCTTGAACTACGAGCAGTACTTC.

The J gene is TRBJ2-3, the V gene TRBV4-2, with TRBD2 identical over 9 bases. The CDR3 contains 16 residues. Per germline, CDR1 LGHNA and CDR2 YNFKEQ. Unmatched junction bases numbered 6, after V lost 0 bases and J lost 5 bases. The CDR3 coding sequence is TGTGCCAGCAGCCAAGATTGGCGGGAGGGCGTAGATACGCAGTATTTT. Translating gives CASSQDWREGVDTQYF.

The gene calls are TRBV29-1 and TRBJ2-2, with a possible D match to TRBD1 (5 bases). Trimming stripped 7 bases from V and 3 bases from J, with 9 bases between. The CDR3 totals 12 residues. Germline V CDR1 and CDR2: SQVTM, ANQGSEA. As DNA, the CDR3 is TGCAGCGCCGTAGGGGACACCGGGGAGCTGTTTTTT. The encoded protein is CSAVGDTGELFF.

This clone was seen only a few times. The chain recombines TRBV4-2 with TRBJ2-1; TRBD2 is a possible D gene (5 bases). CDR3 length: 15 amino acids. CDR1 is LGHNA, CDR2 YNFKEQ, per germline. The V end was cut by 3 bases, the J end by 8 bases, with 17 bases between. CDR3 loop: CASSQGEGKGDEQFF. The CDR3 nucleotides read TGTGCCAGCAGCCAGGGAGAGGGAAAGGGCGATGAGCAGTTCTTC.

V gene TRBV10-3 combines with J gene TRBJ1-2; no clear D. This CDR3 is built from 11 residues. Germline lookup yields CDR1 ENHRY and CDR2 SYGVKD. The V and J ends lost 6 bases and 8 bases respectively, with 10 bases between them. The CDR3 here is CAISGEYGYTF. The CDR3 bases are TGTGCCATCAGCGGGGAGTACGGCTACACCTTC.

This rearrangement joins TRBV5-6 to TRBJ2-2; TRBD1 might be the D (6 bases). Germline V gene data show CDR1 as SGHDT and CDR2 as YYEEEE. The germline V and J ends were trimmed by 9 bases and 0 bases, with 9 bases remaining between them. The CDR3 loop spans 13 amino acids. CDR3 region: CATGQPNTGELFF. The CDR3 DNA is TGTGCCACTGGACAGCCGAACACCGGGGAGCTGTTTTTT.

The chain joins TRBV19 to TRBJ2-1; 7 bases are a match to TRBD2. J gave up 7 bases and V 6 bases, and 9 bases lay outside the gene matches. Germline V gene sequence: CDR1 LNHDA, CDR2 SQIVND (reference sequence). The CDR3 runs 14 residues. The CDR3, as DNA: TGTGCCAGTAGCGAGGGAGGGGCGGGAAATGAGCAGTTCTTC. Its translation is CASSEGGAGNEQFF. Combining the CDR3 with reference TRBV19 and TRBJ2-1 gives the whole variable domain DGGITQSPKYLFRKEGQNVTLSCEQNLNHDAMYWYRQDPGQGLRLIYYSQIVNDFQKGDIAEGYSVSREKKESFPLTVTSAQKNPTAFYLCASSEGGAGNEQFFGPGTRLTVL.

The rearrangement links TRBV7-9 to TRBJ2-1, with 10 nucleotides matching TRBD2. The ends lost 4 bases at V and 3 bases at J; junction bases unmatched: 9. CDR1 and CDR2 (germline): SEHNR, FQNEAQ (reference sequence). The CDR3 extends over 17 amino acids. The chain's CDR3 is CASSSKIAGGGYNEQFF. In DNA, the CDR3 is TGTGCCAGCAGCTCGAAGATAGCGGGAGGAGGCTACAATGAGCAGTTCTTC.

This clone was counted once. The rearrangement joins TRBV9 to TRBJ2-1; D is ambiguous. Trimming stripped 6 bases from V and 3 bases from J, with 10 bases between. The CDR3 spans 13 residues. Germline CDR1 is SGDLS and CDR2 is YYNGEE. CDR3 coding DNA: TGTGCCAGCAATCCCCCTAACTACAATGAGCAGTTCTTC. This gives the protein CASNPPNYNEQFF.